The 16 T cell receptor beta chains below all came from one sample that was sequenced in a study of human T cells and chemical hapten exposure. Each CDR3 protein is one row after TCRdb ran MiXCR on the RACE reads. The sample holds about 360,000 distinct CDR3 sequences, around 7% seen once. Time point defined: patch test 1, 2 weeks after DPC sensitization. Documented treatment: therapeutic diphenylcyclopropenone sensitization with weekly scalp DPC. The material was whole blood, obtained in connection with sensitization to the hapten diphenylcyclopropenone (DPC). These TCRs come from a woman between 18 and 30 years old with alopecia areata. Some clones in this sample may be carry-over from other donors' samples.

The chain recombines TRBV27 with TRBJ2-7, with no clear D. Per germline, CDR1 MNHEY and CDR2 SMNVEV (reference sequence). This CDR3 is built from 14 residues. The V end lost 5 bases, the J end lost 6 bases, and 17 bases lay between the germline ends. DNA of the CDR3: TGTGCCAGCAGTCCACCGACCAGAACGGGCGAGCAGTACTTC. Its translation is CASSPPTRTGEQYF.

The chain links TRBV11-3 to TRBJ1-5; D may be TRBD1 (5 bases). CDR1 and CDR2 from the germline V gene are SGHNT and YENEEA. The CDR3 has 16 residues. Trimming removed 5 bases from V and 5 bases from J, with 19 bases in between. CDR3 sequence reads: CASSTPGPRADQPQHF. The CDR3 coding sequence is TGTGCCAGCAGCACCCCGGGACCCAGGGCGGATCAGCCCCAGCATTTT.

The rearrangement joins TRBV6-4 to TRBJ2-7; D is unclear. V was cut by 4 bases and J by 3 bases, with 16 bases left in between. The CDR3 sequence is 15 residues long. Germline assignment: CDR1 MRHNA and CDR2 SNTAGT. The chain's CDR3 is CASSGYRTDHYEQYF. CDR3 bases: TGTGCCAGCAGTGGGTATCGGACCGACCACTACGAGCAGTACTTC.

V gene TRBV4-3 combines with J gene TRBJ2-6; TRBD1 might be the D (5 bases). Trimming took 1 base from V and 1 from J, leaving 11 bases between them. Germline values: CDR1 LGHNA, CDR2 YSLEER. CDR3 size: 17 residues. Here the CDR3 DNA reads TGCGCCAGCAGCCAAGGGGGCGAGTTTTCTGGGGCCAACGTCCTGACTTTC. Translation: CASSQGGEFSGANVLTF.

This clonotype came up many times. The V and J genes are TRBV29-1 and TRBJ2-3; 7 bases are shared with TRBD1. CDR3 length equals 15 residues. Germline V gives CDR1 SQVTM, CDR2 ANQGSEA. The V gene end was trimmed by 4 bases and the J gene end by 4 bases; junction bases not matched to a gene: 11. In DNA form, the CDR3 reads TGCAGCGTTGGGCTGACAGGGAGTGTTGCAGATACGCAGTATTTT. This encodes CSVGLTGSVADTQYF.

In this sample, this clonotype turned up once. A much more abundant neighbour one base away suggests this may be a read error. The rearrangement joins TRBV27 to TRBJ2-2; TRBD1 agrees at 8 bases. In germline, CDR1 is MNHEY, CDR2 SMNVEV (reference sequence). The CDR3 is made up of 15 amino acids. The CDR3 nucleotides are TGTGCCAGGAGTTTTACAGGGGGGAACACCGGGGAGCTGTTTTTT. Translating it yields CARSFTGGNTGELFF.

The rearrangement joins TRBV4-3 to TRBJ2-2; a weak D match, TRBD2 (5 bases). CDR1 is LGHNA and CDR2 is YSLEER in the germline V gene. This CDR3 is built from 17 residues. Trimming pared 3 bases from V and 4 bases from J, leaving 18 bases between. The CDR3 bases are TGCGCCAGCAGCCAGGATACACTTGGAGGTGGCACCGGGGAGCTGTTTTTT. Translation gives CASSQDTLGGGTGELFF.

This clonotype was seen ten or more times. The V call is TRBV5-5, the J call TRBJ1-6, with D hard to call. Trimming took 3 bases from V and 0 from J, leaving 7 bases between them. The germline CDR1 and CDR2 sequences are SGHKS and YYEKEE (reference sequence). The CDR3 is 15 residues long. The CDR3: CASSYGYSYNSPLHF. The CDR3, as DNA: TGTGCCAGCAGCTACGGGTACTCCTATAATTCACCCCTCCACTTT.

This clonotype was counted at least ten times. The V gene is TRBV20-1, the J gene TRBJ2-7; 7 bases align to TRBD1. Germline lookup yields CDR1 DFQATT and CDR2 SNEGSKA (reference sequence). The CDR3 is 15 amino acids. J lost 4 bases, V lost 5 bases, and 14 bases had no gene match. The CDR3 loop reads CSAHNSGTEVYEQYF. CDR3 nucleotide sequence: TGCAGTGCTCACAACTCCGGGACAGAAGTATACGAGCAGTACTTC.

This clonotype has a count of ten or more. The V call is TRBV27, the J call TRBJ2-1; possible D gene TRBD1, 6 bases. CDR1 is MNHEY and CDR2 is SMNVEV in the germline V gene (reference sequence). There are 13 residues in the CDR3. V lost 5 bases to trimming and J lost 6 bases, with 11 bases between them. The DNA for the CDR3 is TGTGCCAGCAGTAACGGACAGTTCAATGAGCAGTTCTTC. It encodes CASSNGQFNEQFF.

The CDR3 loop reads CASRKGPLNYGYTF. The CDR3 coding sequence is TGTGCCTCTCGTAAAGGGCCTTTAAACTATGGCTACACCTTC. The genes are TRBV10-3 and TRBJ1-2; D uncertain. This CDR3 spans 14 amino acids. Germline V CDR1 and CDR2: ENHRY, SYGVKD. V was cut by 11 bases and J by 2 bases, with 18 bases left in between.

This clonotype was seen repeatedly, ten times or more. In DNA, the CDR3 is TGTGCCAGCAGCCCGGACAGGGGGCGTATGTATGGCTACACCTTC. Protein sequence: CASSPDRGRMYGYTF. This chain joins TRBV6-1 and TRBJ1-2; 11 positions match TRBD1. The germline V gene encodes CDR1 MNHNS and CDR2 SASEGT. The length of the CDR3 is 15 residues. The V segment lost 6 bases and the J segment 5 bases; nucleotides outside the gene matches: 8.

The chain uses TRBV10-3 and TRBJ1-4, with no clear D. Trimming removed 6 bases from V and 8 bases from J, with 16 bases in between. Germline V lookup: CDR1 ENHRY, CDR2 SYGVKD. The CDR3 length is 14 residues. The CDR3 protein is CAISQTGPQEKLFF. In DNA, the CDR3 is TGTGCCATCAGCCAGACCGGACCACAGGAAAAACTGTTTTTT.

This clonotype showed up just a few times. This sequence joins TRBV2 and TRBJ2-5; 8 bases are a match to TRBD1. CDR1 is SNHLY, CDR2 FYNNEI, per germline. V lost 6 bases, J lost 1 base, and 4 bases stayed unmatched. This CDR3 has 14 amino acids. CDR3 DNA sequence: TGTGCCAGCAGGAGTCAGGGGGCCCAAGAGACCCAGTACTTC. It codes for CASRSQGAQETQYF.

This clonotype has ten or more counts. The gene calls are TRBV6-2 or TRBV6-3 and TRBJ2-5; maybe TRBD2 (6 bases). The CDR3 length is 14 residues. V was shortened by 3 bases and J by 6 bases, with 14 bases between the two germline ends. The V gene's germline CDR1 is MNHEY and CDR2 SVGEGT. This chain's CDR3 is CASSYFGTRQTQYF. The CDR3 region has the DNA TGTGCCAGCAGTTATTTCGGGACTCGGCAGACCCAGTACTTC.

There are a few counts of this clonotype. In DNA form, the CDR3 reads TGTGCCAGCAGCGGACCTCACGACAATGAGCAGTTCTTC. Its translation is CASSGPHDNEQFF. The chain recombines TRBV9 with TRBJ2-1, with unresolved D. The CDR3 totals 13 residues. Germline V gene lookup returns CDR1 SGDLS and CDR2 YYNGEE. With 3 bases removed from V and 5 bases from J, the gap between germline ends came to 9 bases.